One and the same sample provided the 31 T cell receptor beta chains below, sequenced in a study of cytomegalovirus exposure and HLA in healthy donors. In the PCR, 60 Vbeta and 13 Jbeta primers were used. Produced via immunoSEQ multiplex PCR; TCRdb's table is partial and in-frame only. The sample carries 90,000 to 120,000 clones, about 80% recorded once. Specimen: PBMCs. These receptors were obtained from a man in his thirties or forties in good health and CMV-seropositive.

In its sample, this clone was seen a few times. The chain is built from TRBV9 and TRBJ2-5, with D tentatively TRBD2 (6 bases). The J call may not be correct, given that the DNA end is closer to TRBJ2-7. This CDR3 is 14 amino acids long. The germline gives CDR1 SGDLS, CDR2 YYNGEE. The DNA of the CDR3 is TGTGCCAGCAGCGTGGAATGGGGGGAGAACGAGCAGTACTTC. Protein sequence: CASSVEWGENEQYF.

The CDR3 DNA sequence: TGTGCCAGCAGCTGGGGACAGTATGAAAACACCATATATTTT. Amino acids: CASSWGQYENTIYF. The V gene is TRBV5-6, the J gene TRBJ1-3; 7 bases map to TRBD1. Germline values: CDR1 SGHDT, CDR2 YYEEEE. Trimming at V came to 3 bases and at J to 6 bases, leaving 6 bases not matched to a gene. The CDR3 totals 14 residues.

The rearrangement links TRBV2 to TRBJ1-5, with a possible D match to TRBD1 (6 bases). Trimming left V 1 base short and J 6 bases short, with 10 bases between. Germline V gives CDR1 SNHLY, CDR2 FYNNEI. The CDR3 extends over 14 amino acids. DNA for the CDR3: TGTGCCAGCAGTGAAGAAACAGGGCGTCAGCCCCAGCATTTT. This encodes CASSEETGRQPQHF.

The J gene is TRBJ2-3, the V gene TRBV11-2; 7 nucleotides align to TRBD1. CDR1 and CDR2 (germline): SGHAT, FQNNGV. CDR3 length: 16 residues. Trimming at V came to 4 bases and at J to 2 bases, leaving 9 bases not matched to a gene. CDR3 loop: CASSSTGAGSTDTQYF. CDR3 in DNA: TGTGCCAGCAGCTCCACAGGGGCGGGTTCCACAGATACGCAGTATTTT.

This chain uses TRBV10-3 with TRBJ1-2, with TRBD1 matching over 10 bases. The CDR3 covers 15 residues. The ends lost 2 bases at V and 6 bases at J; junction bases unmatched: 6. CDR1 and CDR2 from the germline V gene are ENHRY and SYGVKD. For the CDR3, the DNA is TGTGCCATCAGTGAGCCTAGACAGGGGGCGAATGGCTACACCTTC. Amino acids: CAISEPRQGANGYTF.

The chain employs TRBV29-1 and TRBJ1-1; a possible D gene is TRBD1 (5 bases). Between the trimmed V and J ends, which lost 7 bases and 6 bases, there was a span of 18 bases. Looked up from germline, CDR1 is SQVTM and CDR2 is ANQGSEA. The CDR3 has 13 amino acids. The CDR3 region has the DNA TGCAGCGCCACGAGTGGAGGGGTACCTGAAGCTTTCTTT. It yields the protein CSATSGGVPEAFF.

V is TRBV9 and J is TRBJ2-3; TRBD1 matches at 8 bases. There are 14 residues in the CDR3. The V and J ends lost 3 bases and 1 base, in that order; junction bases with no gene match: 1. The V gene's germline CDR1 is SGDLS and CDR2 YYNGEE. This chain's CDR3 is CASSGQGRTDTQYF. Here the CDR3 DNA reads TGTGCCAGCAGCGGACAGGGGCGCACAGATACGCAGTATTTT.

This clone was counted only a few times. This chain uses TRBV9 with TRBJ2-3; 8 bases are shared with TRBD1. Germline V gene lookup returns CDR1 SGDLS and CDR2 YYNGEE. V lost 4 bases and J lost 1; bases outside the gene matches: 11. The CDR3 extends over 17 amino acids. For the CDR3, the DNA is TGTGCCAGCAGCTCACCCAGCGGACAGGGCCGCACAGATACGCAGTATTTT. As protein: CASSSPSGQGRTDTQYF.

This clone was picked up one time. The chain combines TRBV7-9 with TRBJ2-1; D might be TRBD2 (5 bases). Germline CDR1 is SEHNR and CDR2 is FQNEAQ (reference sequence). V lost 5 bases to trimming and J lost 1 base, with 15 bases between them. The CDR3 runs to 16 residues. CDR3 bases: TGTGCCAGCAGCCCTTACCAAGGACTTTCCTACAATGAGCAGTTCTTC. It is translated as CASSPYQGLSYNEQFF.

This chain links TRBV6-1 with TRBJ1-5, with D possibly being TRBD1 (6 bases). The CDR3 is 15 amino acids. The germline CDR1 and CDR2 sequences are MNHNS and SASEGT. V was clipped by 1 base and J by 11 bases, with 18 bases between them. For the CDR3, the DNA is TGTGCCAGCAGTGAAGTTACAGGGACCGCAGAGGCCCAGCATTTT. It encodes CASSEVTGTAEAQHF.

The chain joins TRBV27 to TRBJ1-3; D might be TRBD1 (5 bases). Per germline, CDR1 MNHEY and CDR2 SMNVEV (reference sequence). V lost 6 bases, J lost 2 bases, and 11 bases lay in between. The CDR3 totals 14 residues. In DNA, the CDR3 is TGTGCCAGCAGGTCCGGGGGGGCTGGAAACACCATATATTTT. Its translation is CASRSGGAGNTIYF.

The rearrangement uses TRBV14 and TRBJ2-5; TRBD1 matches at 8 bases. V shed 1 base and J 5 bases; nucleotides not matched to a gene: 6. The CDR3 extends over 15 amino acids. CDR1 and CDR2 (germline): SGHDN, FVKESK. CDR3 in amino acids: CASSQGQGSGETQYF. The CDR3 region has the DNA TGTGCCAGCAGCCAAGGACAGGGGAGTGGCGAGACCCAGTACTTC.

The V and J genes are TRBV5-4 and TRBJ2-5; 8 bases agree with TRBD2. Germline lookup yields CDR1 SGHNT and CDR2 YYREEE (reference sequence). With V trimmed by 3 bases and J by 2 bases, 3 bases remained unmatched. The CDR3 totals 14 residues. The CDR3 DNA is TGTGCCAGCAGCTCTAGCGGGTTACAAGAGACCCAGTACTTC. Protein product: CASSSSGLQETQYF. The full variable domain, its missing parts supplied by reference TRBV5-4 and TRBJ2-5, is ETGVTQSPTHLIKTRGQQVTLRCSSQSGHNTVSWYQQALGQGPQFIFQYYREEENGRGNFPPRFSGLQFPNYSSELNVNALELDDSALYLCASSSSGLQETQYFGPGTRLLVL.

Of note for this clone: At one end, the junction sequence differs from germline, possibly due to a read error. The rearrangement links TRBV7-9 to TRBJ2-1; D is ambiguous. This CDR3 spans 16 amino acids. The germline CDR1 and CDR2 sequences are SEHNR and FQNEAQ (reference sequence). The CDR3 bases are TGTTCCAGCAGCCCCCCCGGCGGCTCCTCCTACAATGAGCAGTTCTTC. Translated, it gives CSSSPPGGSSYNEQFF.

A remark on this clone: The sample carries other DNA sequences with the same CDR3. The chain recombines TRBV5-1 with TRBJ1-1; perhaps TRBD1 as D (6 bases). V shed 4 bases and J shed 4 bases, with 11 bases lying between them. This CDR3 is 13 amino acids long. Looked up from germline, CDR1 is SGHRS and CDR2 is YFSETQ. DNA for the CDR3: TGCGCCAGCAGCGTCGGGGGGCTCACTGAAGCTTTCTTT. Protein product: CASSVGGLTEAFF.

This clone was observed a single time. J is TRBJ1-1 and V is TRBV7-2; tentative D call: TRBD1 (5 bases). Trimming took off 5 bases at V and 3 bases at J, with 10 bases between the two ends. This CDR3 is built from 13 residues. The germline V gene encodes CDR1 SGHTA and CDR2 FQGNSA. For the CDR3, the DNA is TGTGCCAGCAGCCCTCAAGGGGACACTGAAGCTTTCTTT. This encodes CASSPQGDTEAFF.

The chain uses TRBV27 and TRBJ2-3; 12 nucleotides line up with TRBD1. J gave up 6 bases and V 8 bases, and 9 bases lay outside the gene matches. Germline V gene data show CDR1 as MNHEY and CDR2 as SMNVEV (reference sequence). The CDR3 sequence is 15 residues long. The CDR3 coding sequence is TGTGCCAGCGTGTACCGGGACAGGGGGCGGGATACGCAGTATTTT. Translation: CASVYRDRGRDTQYF.

The genes are TRBV19 and TRBJ2-1; D remains unclear. Germline values: CDR1 LNHDA, CDR2 SQIVND (reference sequence). The CDR3 runs to 14 residues. Trimming pared 3 bases from V and 5 bases from J, leaving 11 bases between. The CDR3 sequence: CASSIRRTDNEQFF. The CDR3 bases are TGTGCCAGTAGTATCAGAAGAACCGACAATGAGCAGTTCTTC.

On this clone: The junction and the germline gene differ at one end; a read error may be behind it. The gene calls are TRBV7-9 and TRBJ2-1; D gene ambiguous. This CDR3 has 13 residues. Germline values: CDR1 SEHNR, CDR2 FQNEAQ (reference sequence). In nucleotides, the CDR3 is TGTTCCAGCAGCTTAGTGGCGGACAATGAGCAGTTCTTC. Amino acids: CSSSLVADNEQFF. Together with reference TRBV7-9 and TRBJ2-1, the CDR3 gives the full variable domain: DTGVSQNPRHKITKRGQNVTFRCDPISEHNRLYWYRQTLGQGPEFLTYFQNEAQLEKSRLLSDRFSAERPKGSFSTLEIQRTEQGDSAMYLCSSSLVADNEQFFGPGTRLTVL.

The chain has TRBV10-3 and TRBJ2-7; 8 bases are a match to TRBD2. The CDR3 covers 13 residues. Germline V gene sequence: CDR1 ENHRY, CDR2 SYGVKD. The junction had 4 bases not matched to a gene; V was cut back by 7 bases and J by 2 bases. CDR3 loop: CAITGGAAYEQYF. CDR3 sequence (DNA): TGTGCCATCACCGGGGGGGCCGCCTACGAGCAGTACTTC.

V usage is TRBV5-8 and J usage is TRBJ1-1; D is unresolved. The V and J ends lost 6 bases and 8 bases respectively, with 11 bases between them. The CDR3 spans 11 residues. Looked up from germline, CDR1 is SGHTS and CDR2 is YDEGEE. CDR3 in amino acids: CASTRGGEAFF. In DNA form, the CDR3 reads TGTGCCAGCACCAGAGGAGGCGAAGCTTTCTTT.

The table lists this clone with a count of one. V is TRBV2 and J is TRBJ1-4; D gene unclear. CDR1 and CDR2 (germline): SNHLY, FYNNEI. V was cut by 3 bases and J by 13 bases, with 12 bases left in between. This CDR3 is built from 12 residues. CDR3 in amino acids: CASSDSEGRLFF. The CDR3 DNA sequence: TGTGCCAGCAGTGATTCAGAGGGTCGACTGTTTTTT.

The chain couples TRBV5-1 to TRBJ1-1; D is undetermined. CDR1 SGHRS and CDR2 YFSETQ come from the germline V gene. The V end lost 4 bases, the J end lost 5 bases, and 12 bases lay between the germline ends. The CDR3 contains 13 residues. CDR3 DNA: TGCGCCAGCAGCCCCACGGGTCGAACTGAAGCTTTCTTT. It specifies CASSPTGRTEAFF.

The J gene is TRBJ1-2, the V gene TRBV4-1, with TRBD1 identical over 10 bases. The ends lost 4 bases at V and 11 bases at J; junction bases unmatched: 10. Per germline, CDR1 MGHRA and CDR2 YSYEKL. This CDR3 is 14 amino acids long. DNA of the CDR3: TGCGCCAGCAGCCGGGGGCAAACGGGACAGGGGTACACCTTC. It is translated as CASSRGQTGQGYTF.

The chain carries TRBV10-3 and TRBJ1-6, with a possible D match to TRBD1 (5 bases). With 7 bases removed from V and 7 bases from J, the gap between germline ends came to 11 bases. Germline assignment: CDR1 ENHRY and CDR2 SYGVKD. There are 13 residues in the CDR3. The CDR3 region has the DNA TGTGCCATCACCGGGGGGGGGAATTCACCCCTCCACTTT. Translated, it gives CAITGGGNSPLHF.

The V call is TRBV5-1, the J call TRBJ1-2, with 7 bases that match TRBD1. Germline V lookup: CDR1 SGHRS, CDR2 YFSETQ. V shed 0 bases and J 5 bases; nucleotides not matched to a gene: 7. This CDR3 is built from 15 residues. The CDR3 DNA reads TGCGCCAGCAGCTTGGTGGCAGGGGGAGCGTATGGCTACACCTTC. This translates into CASSLVAGGAYGYTF.

The chain recombines TRBV4-2 with TRBJ2-1, with 10 bases aligning to TRBD2. The CDR3 is made up of 15 amino acids. The germline gives CDR1 LGHNA, CDR2 YNFKEQ. V dropped 3 bases and J dropped 6; count of bases not matched to a gene: 5. The CDR3 bases are TGTGCCAGCAGCCATGGAAGCGGGGGGGCCAATGAGCAGTTCTTC. As protein: CASSHGSGGANEQFF.

The chain uses TRBV14 and TRBJ2-1; D is unclear. Germline CDR1 and CDR2: SGHDN and FVKESK. CDR3 length: 14 amino acids. The V gene lost 0 bases and the J gene lost 6 bases, with 9 bases spanning the gap. The CDR3: CASSQDYQVNEQFF. The DNA for the CDR3 is TGTGCCAGCAGCCAAGATTACCAGGTCAATGAGCAGTTCTTC.

This chain links TRBV6-1 with TRBJ1-5; a weak D match, TRBD1 (5 bases). V lost 2 bases and J 0 bases, leaving 11 bases between the germline ends. Germline-derived CDR1 and CDR2 are MNHNS and SASEGT. The CDR3 consists of 16 residues. The CDR3 sequence is CASSESGHYSNQPQHF. Here the CDR3 DNA reads TGTGCCAGCAGTGAATCTGGACACTATAGCAATCAGCCCCAGCATTTT.

Concerning this clone itself: The junction departs from germline at one end; a sequencing error may be responsible. The V and J genes are TRBV7-9 and TRBJ1-1, with 8 bases fitting TRBD1. This CDR3 has 16 residues. CDR1 is SEHNR, CDR2 FQNEAQ, per germline (reference sequence). The CDR3 here is CSSSLTKTGQGTEAFF. The CDR3 DNA reads TGTTCCAGCAGCTTGACTAAAACCGGACAGGGAACTGAAGCTTTCTTT.

The J gene is TRBJ2-3, the V gene TRBV5-4; 14 bases are a match to TRBD2. The germline V gene has CDR1 SGHNT and CDR2 YYREEE (reference sequence). There are 19 residues in the CDR3. V was clipped by 3 bases and J by 2 bases; unmatched bases: 11. CDR3 protein: CASSSSGLAGAGITDTQYF. In nucleotides, the CDR3 is TGTGCCAGCAGCTCCTCGGGACTAGCGGGGGCCGGAATCACAGATACGCAGTATTTT.